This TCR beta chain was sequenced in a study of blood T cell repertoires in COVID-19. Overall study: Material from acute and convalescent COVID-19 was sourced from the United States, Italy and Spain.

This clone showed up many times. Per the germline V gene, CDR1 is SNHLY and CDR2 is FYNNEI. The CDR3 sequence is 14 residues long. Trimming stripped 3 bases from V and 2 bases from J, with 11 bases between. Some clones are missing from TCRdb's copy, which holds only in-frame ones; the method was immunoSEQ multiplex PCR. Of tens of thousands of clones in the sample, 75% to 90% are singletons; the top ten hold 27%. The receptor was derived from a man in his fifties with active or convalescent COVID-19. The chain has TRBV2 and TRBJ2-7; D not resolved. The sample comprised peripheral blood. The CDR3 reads CASSELLSTYEQYF. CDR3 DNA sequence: TGTGCCAGCAGTGAGTTACTAAGCACCTACGAGCAGTACTTC.